The next 13 T cell receptor beta chains were all read from a single sample in a study of blood T cells in healthy people across ages (dated by TCRdb to about 2015). Receptor amplification or capture employed 5' RACE. Instrument on record: Illumina HiSeq 2500. A second about 7 to 12 cycle PCR used a sample-barcoded 5' primer and a J-beta primer mix. TCRdb reran the public reads through fastp at Q25 and MiXCR, keeping productive beta chains. Every entry covers one CDR3 protein and lists the most common genes and DNA from its rows. The sample profile shows 600,000 or so distinct CDR3 sequences; roughly 31% of them were found once. The ten largest clonotypes hold less than 20% of the sample. The sequencing sample was made of blood. All receptors derive from a woman older than 75 in good health.

Remarks on this clonotype: This likely comes from a read error, as the CDR3 has no conserved phenylalanine or tryptophan at its end. The J gene is TRBJ2-2, the V gene TRBV5-6; 7 bases match TRBD1. The CDR3 loop spans 17 amino acids. The ends lost 3 bases at V and 2 bases at J; junction bases unmatched: 10. The V gene's germline CDR1 is SGHDT and CDR2 YYEEEE. CDR3 nucleotides: TGTGCCAGCAGCTGGAGGTCGACAGGGAGCAACACCGGGGAGCTGTTTTCT. This sequence encodes CASSWRSTGSNTGELFS.

This clonotype was seen ten or more times. This chain links TRBV11-2 with TRBJ1-2, with D possibly being TRBD1 (6 bases). Germline values: CDR1 SGHAT, CDR2 FQNNGV. Trimming shortened V by 5 bases and J by 7 bases, and 11 bases separated the two germline ends. This CDR3 has 12 amino acids. The DNA of the CDR3 is TGTGCCAGCAGCCCACAGGGTATTGGCTACACCTTC. It specifies CASSPQGIGYTF.

On this clonotype: A single base separates this from a much larger clone, so it may be a read error. The V gene is TRBV5-8, the J gene TRBJ2-1, with D perhaps matching TRBD1 (6 bases). The assigned J gene may be wrong: the sequence end matches TRBJ2-7 better. Germline loops: CDR1 SGHTS, CDR2 YDEGEE. The CDR3 sequence is 15 residues long. CDR3: CASSRLQGSYNEQYF. The CDR3 region has the DNA TGTGCCAGCAGCAGACTACAGGGCTCCTACAATGAGCAGTACTTC.

The CDR3 loop is CASSVYSGGDTQYF. CDR3 sequence (DNA): TGTGCCAGCAGCGTTTATAGTGGGGGAGATACGCAGTATTTT. The chain couples TRBV6-6 to TRBJ2-3; the D gene could be TRBD1 or TRBD2 (5 bases each). V gave up 6 bases and J gave up 5 bases, with 15 bases separating them. CDR3 length: 14 residues. Per the germline V gene, CDR1 is MNHNY and CDR2 is SVGAGI (reference sequence).

The chain is built from TRBV6-1 and TRBJ2-5, with no clear D. CDR1 is MNHNS, CDR2 SASEGT, per germline. This CDR3 spans 15 amino acids. V dropped 4 bases and J dropped 1 base, with 13 bases sitting between them. The CDR3 loop is CASSVIRHGQETQYF. The CDR3 bases are TGTGCCAGCAGTGTAATCCGACACGGCCAAGAGACCCAGTACTTC.

Turning to this clonotype: A read error is possible here, since a much larger clone lies one base away. J is TRBJ2-1 and V is TRBV2, with D possibly TRBD1 on 6 matching bases. The germline V gene encodes CDR1 SNHLY and CDR2 FYNNEI. Trimming pared 8 bases from V and 4 bases from J, leaving 15 bases between. The CDR3 spans 14 residues. In nucleotides, the CDR3 is TGTGCCAGCGGTTCCATGACAGGTTACAATGAGCAGTTCTTC. It encodes CASGSMTGYNEQFF.

This chain connects TRBV28 to TRBJ2-3; 9 bases map to TRBD1. Germline-derived CDR1 and CDR2 are MDHEN and SYDVKM. V lost 6 bases to trimming and J lost 6 bases; unmatched junction nucleotides: 10. This CDR3 contains 15 residues. CDR3 DNA: TGTGCCAGCAGGCTGACAGGGGGTGTTATGGATACGCAGTATTTT. It yields the protein CASRLTGGVMDTQYF.

The genes are TRBV18 and TRBJ1-1; D possibly corresponds to TRBD1 (5 bases). Between the trimmed V and J ends, which lost 0 bases and 4 bases, there was a span of 9 bases. The CDR3 extends over 14 amino acids. In germline, CDR1 is KGHSH, CDR2 LQKENI. CDR3 DNA sequence: TGTGCCAGCTCACCACCCAGGGTTAGCACTGAAGCTTTCTTT. It encodes CASSPPRVSTEAFF.

This clonotype was found a few times. V usage is TRBV14 and J usage is TRBJ1-2; 9 nucleotides match TRBD1. J lost 2 bases, V lost 0 bases, and 7 bases had no gene match. CDR3 length: 17 amino acids. The germline CDR1 and CDR2 sequences are SGHDN and FVKESK. The CDR3 DNA reads as TGTGCCAGCAGCCAAGATCGTGGGGGGACAGGGAACTATGGCTACACCTTC. The encoded protein is CASSQDRGGTGNYGYTF.

This clonotype was seen a handful of times. The CDR3 loop is CASSSEGTPISYGYTF. CDR3 DNA: TGCGCCAGCAGCTCGGAGGGGACACCAATTTCCTATGGCTACACCTTC. The chain carries TRBV5-1 and TRBJ1-2, with a weak D call TRBD1 (6 bases). V gave up 3 bases and J gave up 4 bases, with 19 bases separating them. CDR3 size: 16 residues. The germline V gene has CDR1 SGHRS and CDR2 YFSETQ.

This clonotype was observed at least ten times. V gene TRBV29-1 combines with J gene TRBJ1-4, with D unclear. The CDR3 contains 14 residues. V was clipped by 4 bases and J by 8 bases, with 17 bases between them. Germline V gene sequence: CDR1 SQVTM, CDR2 ANQGSEA. The CDR3 is CSVGDRGLGEKLFF. DNA of the CDR3: TGCAGCGTTGGGGATAGAGGGCTCGGGGAAAAACTGTTTTTT.

This clonotype appeared once. An end of the junction does not agree with germline; a read error may underlie this. The chain combines TRBV6-1 with TRBJ2-6; TRBD1 might be the D (6 bases). The CDR3 has 17 residues. Germline values: CDR1 MNHNS, CDR2 SASEGT. CDR3 in amino acids: CASSALGQASGANVPTF. DNA for the CDR3: TGTGCCAGCAGTGCCCTGGGACAAGCCTCTGGGGCCAACGTCCCGACTTTC.

In this sample, this clonotype turned up a few times. This may be a read error, as it is one base from a much larger clone. The genes are TRBV6-1 and TRBJ2-7, with 15 bases aligning to TRBD2. Germline V gives CDR1 MNHNS, CDR2 SASEGT. This CDR3 region has 19 residues. The trim removed 6 bases at V and 3 bases at J, leaving 15 bases unmatched. CDR3 DNA: TGTGCCAGCAGCCGGGCTTATCCGGGACTAGCGGGGGGCCGCTACGAGCAGTACTTC. Its translation: CASSRAYPGLAGGRYEQYF.